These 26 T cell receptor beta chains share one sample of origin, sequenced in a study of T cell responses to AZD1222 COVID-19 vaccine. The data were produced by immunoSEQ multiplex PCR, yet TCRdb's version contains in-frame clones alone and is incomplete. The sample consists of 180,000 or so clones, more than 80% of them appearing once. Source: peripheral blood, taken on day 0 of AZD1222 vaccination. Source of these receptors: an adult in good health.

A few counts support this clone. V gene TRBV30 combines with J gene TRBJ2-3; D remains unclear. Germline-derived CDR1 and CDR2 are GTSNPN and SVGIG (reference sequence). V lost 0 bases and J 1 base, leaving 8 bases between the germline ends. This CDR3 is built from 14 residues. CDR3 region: CAWSVKAGTDTQYF. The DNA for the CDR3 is TGTGCCTGGAGTGTAAAGGCCGGCACAGATACGCAGTATTTT.

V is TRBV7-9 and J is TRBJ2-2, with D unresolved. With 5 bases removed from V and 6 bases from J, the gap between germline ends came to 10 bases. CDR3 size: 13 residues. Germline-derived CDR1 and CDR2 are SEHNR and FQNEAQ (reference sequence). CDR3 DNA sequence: TGTGCCAGCAGCCGCGCTCGCGCCGGGGAGCTGTTTTTT. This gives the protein CASSRARAGELFF. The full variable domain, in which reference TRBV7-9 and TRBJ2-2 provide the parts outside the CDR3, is DTGVSQNPRHKITKRGQNVTFRCDPISEHNRLYWYRQTLGQGPEFLTYFQNEAQLEKSRLLSDRFSAERPKGSFSTLEIQRTEQGDSAMYLCASSRARAGELFFGEGSRLTVL.

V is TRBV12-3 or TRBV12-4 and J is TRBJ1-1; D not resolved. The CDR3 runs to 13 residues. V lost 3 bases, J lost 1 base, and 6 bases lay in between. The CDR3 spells CASSFWTNTEAFF. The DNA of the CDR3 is TGTGCCAGCAGTTTTTGGACGAACACTGAAGCTTTCTTT.

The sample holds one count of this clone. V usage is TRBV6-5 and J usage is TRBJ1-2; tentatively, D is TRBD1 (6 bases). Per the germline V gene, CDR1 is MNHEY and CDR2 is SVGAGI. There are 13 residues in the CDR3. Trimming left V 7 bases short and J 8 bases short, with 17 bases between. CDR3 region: CASNPHGGRGYTF. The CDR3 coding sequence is TGTGCCAGCAACCCTCATGGGGGGCGAGGCTACACCTTC.

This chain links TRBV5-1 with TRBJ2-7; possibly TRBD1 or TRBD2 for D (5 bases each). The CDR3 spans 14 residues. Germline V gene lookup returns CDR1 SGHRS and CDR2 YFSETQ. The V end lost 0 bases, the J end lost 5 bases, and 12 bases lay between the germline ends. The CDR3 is CASSLEEGFHEQYF. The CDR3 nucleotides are TGCGCCAGCAGCTTGGAAGAGGGGTTCCACGAGCAGTACTTC.

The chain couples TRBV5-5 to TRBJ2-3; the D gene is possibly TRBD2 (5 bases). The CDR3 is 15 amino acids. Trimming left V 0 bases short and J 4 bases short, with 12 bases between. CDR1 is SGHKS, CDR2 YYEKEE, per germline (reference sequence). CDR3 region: CASSLADLRADTQYF. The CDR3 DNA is TGTGCCAGCAGCTTGGCCGACCTGAGGGCAGATACGCAGTATTTT.

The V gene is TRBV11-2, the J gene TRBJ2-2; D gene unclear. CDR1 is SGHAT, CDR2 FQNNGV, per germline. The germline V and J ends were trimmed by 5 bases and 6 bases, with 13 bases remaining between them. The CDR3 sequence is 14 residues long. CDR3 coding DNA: TGTGCCAGCAGCCCTTCCTGGACGCCCGGGGAGCTGTTTTTT. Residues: CASSPSWTPGELFF.

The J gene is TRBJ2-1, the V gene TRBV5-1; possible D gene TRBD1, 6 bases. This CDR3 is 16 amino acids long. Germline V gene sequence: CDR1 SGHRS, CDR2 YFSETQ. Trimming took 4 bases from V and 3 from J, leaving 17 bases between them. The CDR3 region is CASSPFGGGRYNEQFF. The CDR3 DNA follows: TGCGCCAGCAGCCCGTTTGGGGGCGGGCGCTACAATGAGCAGTTCTTC.

CDR3 amino acids: CASSDSSGASGYTF. CDR3 bases: TGTGCCAGCAGTGACTCGAGCGGGGCGTCGGGCTACACCTTC. The rearrangement uses TRBV6-4 and TRBJ1-2; D perhaps matches TRBD1 (5 bases). The CDR3 is 14 residues long. The V gene's germline CDR1 is MRHNA and CDR2 SNTAGT. V gave up 0 bases and J gave up 8 bases, with 13 bases separating them.

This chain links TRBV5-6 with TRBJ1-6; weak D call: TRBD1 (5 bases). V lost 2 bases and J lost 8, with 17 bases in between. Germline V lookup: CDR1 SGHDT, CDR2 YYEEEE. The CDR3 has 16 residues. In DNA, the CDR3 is TGTGCCAGCAGCTTTTACGGGACCAGTCTCCATTCACCCCTCCACTTT. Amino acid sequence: CASSFYGTSLHSPLHF.

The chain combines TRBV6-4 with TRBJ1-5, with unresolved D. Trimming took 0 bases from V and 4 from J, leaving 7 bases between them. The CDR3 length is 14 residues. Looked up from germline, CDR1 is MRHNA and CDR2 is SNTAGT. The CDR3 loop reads CASSDSMGNQPQHF. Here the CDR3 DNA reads TGTGCCAGCAGTGACTCTATGGGTAATCAGCCCCAGCATTTT.

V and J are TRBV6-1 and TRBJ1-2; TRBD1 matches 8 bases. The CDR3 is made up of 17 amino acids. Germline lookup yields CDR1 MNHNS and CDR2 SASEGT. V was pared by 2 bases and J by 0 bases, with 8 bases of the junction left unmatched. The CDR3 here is CASSEWERDRPNYGYTF. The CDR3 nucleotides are TGTGCCAGCAGTGAATGGGAGAGGGACAGGCCTAACTATGGCTACACCTTC.

In nucleotides, the CDR3 is TGTGCCAGCAGCTTAGCAGGCGGGAGGGGTGGTTTAAATGAGCAGTTCTTC. It codes for CASSLAGGRGGLNEQFF. The chain combines TRBV13 with TRBJ2-1, with TRBD2 identical over 9 bases. The CDR3 spans 17 residues. Germline-derived CDR1 and CDR2 are PRHDT and FYEKMQ (reference sequence). V shed 1 base, J shed 7 bases, and the junction held 11 bases outside the gene matches.

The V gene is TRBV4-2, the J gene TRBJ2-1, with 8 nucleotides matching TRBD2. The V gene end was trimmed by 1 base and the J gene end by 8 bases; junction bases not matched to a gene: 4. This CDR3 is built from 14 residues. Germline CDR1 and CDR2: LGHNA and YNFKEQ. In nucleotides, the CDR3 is TGTGCCAGCAGCCAAGGTAGCGGGGTATATGAGCAGTTCTTC. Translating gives CASSQGSGVYEQFF.

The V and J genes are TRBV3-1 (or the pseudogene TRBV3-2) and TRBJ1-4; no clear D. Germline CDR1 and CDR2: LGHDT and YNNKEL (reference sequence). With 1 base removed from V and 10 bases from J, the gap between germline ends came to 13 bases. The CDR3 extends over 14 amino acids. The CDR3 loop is CASSQVNMDRKLFF. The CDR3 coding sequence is TGTGCCAGCAGCCAAGTGAATATGGATCGAAAACTGTTTTTT.

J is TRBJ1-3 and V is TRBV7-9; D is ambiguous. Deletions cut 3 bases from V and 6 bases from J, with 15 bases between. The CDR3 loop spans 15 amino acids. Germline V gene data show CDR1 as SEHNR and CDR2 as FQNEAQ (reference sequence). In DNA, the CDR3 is TGTGCCAGCAGCTTGTTAGGGAAACCCGTAAACACCATATATTTT. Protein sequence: CASSLLGKPVNTIYF.

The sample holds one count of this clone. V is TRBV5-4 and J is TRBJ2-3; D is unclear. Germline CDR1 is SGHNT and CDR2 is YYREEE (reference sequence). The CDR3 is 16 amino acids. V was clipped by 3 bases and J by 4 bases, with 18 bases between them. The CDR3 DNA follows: TGTGCCAGCAGCTCTAAAGTCCGGAGAATGGCAGATACGCAGTATTTT. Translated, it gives CASSSKVRRMADTQYF.

The CDR3 coding sequence is TGTGCCAGTGGGGGGGACATGAACACTGAAGCTTTCTTT. Protein product: CASGGDMNTEAFF. The rearrangement links TRBV6-5 to TRBJ1-1; D may be TRBD1 (6 bases). The CDR3 is made up of 13 amino acids. The germline V gene has CDR1 MNHEY and CDR2 SVGAGI. The germline V and J ends were trimmed by 9 bases and 0 bases, with 11 bases remaining between them.

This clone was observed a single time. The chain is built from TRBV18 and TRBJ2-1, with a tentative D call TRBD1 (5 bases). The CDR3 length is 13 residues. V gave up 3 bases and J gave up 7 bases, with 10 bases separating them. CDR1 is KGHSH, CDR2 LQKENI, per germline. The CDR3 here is CASSPETENEQFF. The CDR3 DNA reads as TGTGCCAGCTCACCGGAGACAGAGAATGAGCAGTTCTTC.

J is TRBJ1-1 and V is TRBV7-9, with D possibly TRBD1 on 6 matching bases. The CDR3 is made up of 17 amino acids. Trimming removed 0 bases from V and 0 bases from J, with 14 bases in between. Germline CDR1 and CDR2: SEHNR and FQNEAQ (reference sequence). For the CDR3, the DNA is TGTGCCAGCAGCTTAGCGGGCAGGGGAACTATGAACACTGAAGCTTTCTTT. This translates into CASSLAGRGTMNTEAFF.

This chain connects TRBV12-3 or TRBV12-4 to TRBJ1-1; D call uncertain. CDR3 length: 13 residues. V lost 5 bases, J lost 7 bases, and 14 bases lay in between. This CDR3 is CASSKRGGREAFF. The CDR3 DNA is TGTGCCAGCAGTAAACGGGGTGGACGTGAAGCTTTCTTT.

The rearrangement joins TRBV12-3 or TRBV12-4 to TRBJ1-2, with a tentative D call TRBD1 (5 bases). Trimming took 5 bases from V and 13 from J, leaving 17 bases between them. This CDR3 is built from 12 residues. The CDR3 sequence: CASSPPGRVPTF. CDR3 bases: TGTGCCAGCAGTCCTCCGGGACGGGTTCCCACCTTC.

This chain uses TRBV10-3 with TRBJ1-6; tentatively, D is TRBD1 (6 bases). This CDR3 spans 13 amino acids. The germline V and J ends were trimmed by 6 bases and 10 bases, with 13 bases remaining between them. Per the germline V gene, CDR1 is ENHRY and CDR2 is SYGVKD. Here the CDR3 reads CAISERQDSPLHF. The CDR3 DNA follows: TGTGCCATCAGCGAACGACAGGACTCACCCCTCCACTTT.

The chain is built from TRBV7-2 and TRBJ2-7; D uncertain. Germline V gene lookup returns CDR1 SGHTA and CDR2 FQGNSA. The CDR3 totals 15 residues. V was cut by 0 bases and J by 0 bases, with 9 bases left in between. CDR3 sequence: CASSLAITDSYEQYF. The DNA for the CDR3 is TGTGCCAGCAGCTTAGCGATTACAGACTCCTACGAGCAGTACTTC.

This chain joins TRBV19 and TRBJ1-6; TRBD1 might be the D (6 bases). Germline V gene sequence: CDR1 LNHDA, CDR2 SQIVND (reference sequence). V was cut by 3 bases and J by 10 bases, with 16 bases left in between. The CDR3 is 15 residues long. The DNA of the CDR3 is TGTGCCAGTAGTATCAGTTCAAGTAGGGGGTCACCCCTCCACTTT. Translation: CASSISSSRGSPLHF.

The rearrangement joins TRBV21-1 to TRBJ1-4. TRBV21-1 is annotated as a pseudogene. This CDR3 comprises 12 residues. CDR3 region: CASSIWSEKLFF. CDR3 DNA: TGTGCCAGCAGCATCTGGAGTGAAAAACTGTTTTTT.